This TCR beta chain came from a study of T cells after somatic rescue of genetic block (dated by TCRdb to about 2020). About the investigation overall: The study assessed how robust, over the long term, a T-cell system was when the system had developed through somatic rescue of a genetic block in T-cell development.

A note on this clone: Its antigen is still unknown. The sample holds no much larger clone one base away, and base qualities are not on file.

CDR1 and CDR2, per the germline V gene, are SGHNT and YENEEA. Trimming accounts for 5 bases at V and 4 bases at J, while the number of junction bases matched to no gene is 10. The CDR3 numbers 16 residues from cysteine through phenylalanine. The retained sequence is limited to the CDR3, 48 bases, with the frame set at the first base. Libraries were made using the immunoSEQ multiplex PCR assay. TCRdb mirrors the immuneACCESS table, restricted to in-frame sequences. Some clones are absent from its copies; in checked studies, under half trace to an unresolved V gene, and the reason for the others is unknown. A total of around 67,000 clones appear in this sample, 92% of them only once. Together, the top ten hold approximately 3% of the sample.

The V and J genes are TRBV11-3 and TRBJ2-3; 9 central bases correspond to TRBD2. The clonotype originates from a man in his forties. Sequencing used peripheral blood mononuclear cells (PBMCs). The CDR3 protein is CASSGRGGPKADTQYF. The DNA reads TGTGCCAGCAGCGGGCGGGGGGGCCCAAAGGCAGATACGCAGTATTTT. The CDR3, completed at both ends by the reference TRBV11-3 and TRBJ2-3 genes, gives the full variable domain EAGVVQSPRYKIIEKKQPVAFWCNPISGHNTLYWYLQNLGQGPELLIRYENEEAVDDSQLPKDRFSAERLKGVDSTLKIQPAELGDSAVYLCASSGRGGPKADTQYFGPGTRLTVL.